These 23 T cell receptor beta chains share one sample of origin, sequenced in a study of blood T cells in healthy people across ages. Combining a sample-barcoded 5' primer with a J-beta primer mix, a second PCR ran for about 7 to 11 cycles. TCRdb reanalysed the 5' RACE reads using MiXCR and keeps one entry per CDR3 protein. The repertoire holds about 800,000 distinct CDR3 sequences, with more than 20% as singletons. The sample also formed part of further work on T cells of mothers and their children.

Source material: blood. The receptors originated from a boy between 10 and 17 years old in good health.

This clonotype was detected ten times or more. The chain combines TRBV7-2 with TRBJ1-2; 7 positions agree with TRBD1. CDR1 and CDR2 (germline): SGHTA, FQGNSA. V lost 5 bases and J lost 8; bases outside the gene matches: 11. The CDR3 covers 14 residues. DNA for the CDR3: TGTGCCAGCAGCGCCACACTACAGGGGAACGGCTACACCTTC. Translating it yields CASSATLQGNGYTF.

This clonotype was seen a handful of times. The rearrangement joins TRBV7-2 to TRBJ2-1; the D is unclear. The V and J ends lost 3 bases and 0 bases respectively, with 6 bases between them. The CDR3 loop spans 14 amino acids. Germline values: CDR1 SGHTA, CDR2 FQGNSA. This chain's CDR3 is CASSLLGSYNEQFF. CDR3 nucleotides: TGTGCCAGCAGCTTGCTGGGCTCCTACAATGAGCAGTTCTTC. Full variable domain (outside the CDR3, taken from reference TRBV7-2 and TRBJ2-1): GAGVSQSPSNKVTEKGKDVELRCDPISGHTALYWYRQSLGQGLEFLIYFQGNSAPDKSGLPSDRFSAERTGGSVSTLTIQRTQQEDSAVYLCASSLLGSYNEQFFGPGTRLTVL.

The rearrangement uses TRBV7-2 and TRBJ1-3; tentatively, D is TRBD1 (5 bases). V was shortened by 7 bases and J by 9 bases, with 16 bases between the two germline ends. The germline V gene has CDR1 SGHTA and CDR2 FQGNSA. The CDR3 runs to 13 residues. This CDR3 is CASTGDGGSTIYF. Written as DNA, the CDR3 is TGTGCCAGCACTGGGGACGGGGGGTCCACCATATATTTT.

This clonotype was seen a single time. The genes are TRBV7-2 and TRBJ1-1; TRBD1 might be the D (5 bases). V lost 4 bases and J 6 bases, leaving 12 bases between the germline ends. The germline V gene encodes CDR1 SGHTA and CDR2 FQGNSA. The CDR3 runs 13 residues. The CDR3 bases are TGTGCCAGCAGCTGGGGACTTAAGGCTGAAGCTTTCTTT. It translates to CASSWGLKAEAFF.

J is TRBJ2-5 and V is TRBV11-2, with TRBD1 matching 8 bases. The trim removed 6 bases at V and 2 bases at J, leaving 5 bases unmatched. CDR1 and CDR2 from the germline V gene are SGHAT and FQNNGV. This CDR3 region has 14 residues. The CDR3 DNA is TGTGCCAGCAGTGCGTGGACAGGGCAAGAGACCCAGTACTTC. Protein product: CASSAWTGQETQYF.

This clonotype has more than one count but fewer than ten. The chain carries TRBV7-6 and TRBJ2-7; tentatively, D is TRBD1 or TRBD2 (5 bases each). The germline gives CDR1 SGHVS, CDR2 FNYEAQ. Trimming stripped 6 bases from V and 6 bases from J, with 21 bases between. This CDR3 has 15 residues. The chain's CDR3 is CASSLTRDRYAEQYF. CDR3 nucleotides: TGTGCCAGCAGTCTGACAAGGGACCGCTACGCCGAGCAGTACTTC.

This clonotype has only a few counts. The chain employs TRBV20-1 and TRBJ2-7, with D possibly TRBD1 on 6 matching bases. Trimming removed 0 bases at V and 2 bases at J, with 20 bases between. The CDR3 spans 17 residues. Germline CDR1 is DFQATT and CDR2 is SNEGSKA (reference sequence). The CDR3 is CSARDRITGTRTYEQYF. CDR3 in DNA: TGCAGTGCTAGAGATCGGATAACCGGGACAAGGACCTACGAGCAGTACTTC.

This chain connects TRBV14 to TRBJ2-7; the D gene is possibly TRBD1 (6 bases). Germline V gene lookup returns CDR1 SGHDN and CDR2 FVKESK. V was trimmed by 5 bases and J by 6 bases, leaving 20 bases between them. The CDR3 runs to 15 residues. CDR3 nucleotide sequence: TGTGCCAGCAGCGAGCCGGGCCGACAGGTACCCGAGCAGTACTTC. Amino acid sequence: CASSEPGRQVPEQYF.

This clonotype turned up a few times. The V call is TRBV6-2 or TRBV6-3, the J call TRBJ2-6, with unresolved D. Germline V gene data show CDR1 as MNHEY and CDR2 as SVGEGT. This CDR3 comprises 15 residues. V was trimmed by 3 bases and J by 2 bases, leaving 8 bases between them. CDR3 nucleotide sequence: TGTGCCAGCAGTTATTTTGGGACTGGGGCCAACGTCCTGACTTTC. Its translation is CASSYFGTGANVLTF.

The chain couples TRBV7-8 to TRBJ1-2; the match to TRBD1 covers 8 bases. Germline lookup yields CDR1 SGHVS and CDR2 FQNEAQ. The CDR3 runs 14 residues. V trimming: 4 bases; J trimming: 0 bases; junction bases outside the gene matches: 1. The CDR3 region is CASSSDRANYGYTF. The CDR3 DNA reads TGTGCCAGCAGCTCGGACAGGGCTAACTATGGCTACACCTTC.

V usage is TRBV4-1 and J usage is TRBJ1-6; D uncertain. Trimming shortened V by 0 bases and J by 7 bases, and 7 bases separated the two germline ends. From germline, CDR1 is MGHRA and CDR2 YSYEKL. This CDR3 has 14 amino acids. The CDR3 DNA sequence: TGCGCCAGCAGCCAAGAAGGGTCCAATTCACCCCTCCACTTT. Amino acid sequence: CASSQEGSNSPLHF.

The chain joins TRBV5-1 to TRBJ1-1; no reliable D call. Germline V lookup: CDR1 SGHRS, CDR2 YFSETQ. The V end was cut by 4 bases, the J end by 1 base, with 11 bases between. This CDR3 spans 14 amino acids. The CDR3 region is CASSRAPPNTEAFF. The CDR3, as DNA: TGCGCCAGCAGCCGTGCACCCCCGAACACTGAAGCTTTCTTT.

This clonotype occurred a few times. This chain links TRBV3-1 with TRBJ2-2; 7 bases are a match to TRBD1. CDR1 and CDR2 from the germline V gene are LGHDT and YNNKEL (reference sequence). J was trimmed by 7 bases and V by 1 base; bases with no gene match: 12. The CDR3 length is 17 residues. CDR3 coding DNA: TGTGCCAGCAGCCAAGGAATTCAGACAGGGAGAATCGGGGAGCTGTTTTTT. This sequence encodes CASSQGIQTGRIGELFF.

The genes are TRBV13 and TRBJ2-7; D might be TRBD1 (6 bases). Looked up from germline, CDR1 is PRHDT and CDR2 is FYEKMQ (reference sequence). V was pared by 5 bases and J by 4 bases, with 18 bases between. The CDR3 runs to 15 residues. The DNA of the CDR3 is TGTGCCAGCAGCACCGGCCCCGATCAGGGGTACGAGCAGTACTTC. Translation gives CASSTGPDQGYEQYF.

This clonotype was counted a few times. The chain uses TRBV4-2 and TRBJ2-7; tentative D call: TRBD1 (6 bases). Germline V gene lookup returns CDR1 LGHNA and CDR2 YNFKEQ. V gave up 4 bases and J gave up 9 bases, with 19 bases separating them. The CDR3 length is 14 residues. The CDR3 region has the DNA TGTGCCAGCAGCCTTCAGGGGTCCACCCTCTGGCAGTACTTC. Translation: CASSLQGSTLWQYF.

There are a few counts of this clonotype. CDR3: CASRGGLSEQYF. The CDR3 DNA sequence: TGTGCCAGCCGCGGGGGTTTAAGCGAGCAGTACTTC. The V gene is TRBV3-1, the J gene TRBJ2-7; 7 nucleotides align to TRBD2. Germline lookup yields CDR1 LGHDT and CDR2 YNNKEL (reference sequence). CDR3 size: 12 residues. Trimming took 8 bases from V and 6 from J; bases not matched to a gene: 7.

This clonotype was counted a few times. J is TRBJ2-5 and V is TRBV7-6, with unresolved D. Germline V gene sequence: CDR1 SGHVS, CDR2 FNYEAQ. This CDR3 is 14 amino acids long. Trimming stripped 5 bases from V and 5 bases from J, with 15 bases between. CDR3 bases: TGTGCCAGCAGCGAGACCTTGGCGTGGGAGACCCAGTACTTC. It is translated as CASSETLAWETQYF.

This rearrangement joins TRBV7-3 to TRBJ2-3; TRBD2 matches 9 bases. Germline assignment: CDR1 SGHTA and CDR2 FQGTGA. The length of the CDR3 is 15 residues. The V and J ends lost 4 bases and 6 bases, in that order; junction bases with no gene match: 8. The CDR3 DNA reads TGTGCCAGCAGCTCGGGACTAGCAGGATCGGATACGCAGTATTTT. Protein: CASSSGLAGSDTQYF.

The V call is TRBV19, the J call TRBJ1-1; D not certain. Germline loops: CDR1 LNHDA, CDR2 SQIVND (reference sequence). The V and J ends lost 5 bases and 0 bases respectively, with 7 bases between them. The CDR3 totals 13 residues. The chain's CDR3 is CASSAGVNTEAFF. CDR3 coding DNA: TGTGCCAGTAGTGCAGGCGTGAACACTGAAGCTTTCTTT. Full variable domain (rest looked up from reference TRBV19 and TRBJ1-1): DGGITQSPKYLFRKEGQNVTLSCEQNLNHDAMYWYRQDPGQGLRLIYYSQIVNDFQKGDIAEGYSVSREKKESFPLTVTSAQKNPTAFYLCASSAGVNTEAFFGQGTRLTVV.

This clonotype appeared a few times. Here the CDR3 omits its conserved ending phenylalanine or tryptophan, so a read error is the likely source. This chain joins TRBV20-1 and TRBJ2-7; D is possibly TRBD2 (6 bases). Germline assignment: CDR1 DFQATT and CDR2 SNEGSKA (reference sequence). There are 13 residues in the CDR3. The CDR3 loop is CSALEGNTYEQYL. CDR3 DNA sequence: TGCAGCGCTTTGGAGGGGAACACCTACGAGCAGTACCTC.

The CDR3 sequence is CASSLAGGVQETQYF. The CDR3 nucleotides read TGTGCCAGCAGTTTAGCGGGAGGGGTTCAAGAGACCCAGTACTTC. The chain carries TRBV28 and TRBJ2-1; the match to TRBD2 covers 9 bases. The J call may be wrong; the DNA end is better matched by TRBJ2-5. Per germline, CDR1 MDHEN and CDR2 SYDVKM. The CDR3 consists of 15 residues.

At least ten counts were recorded for this clonotype. This chain links TRBV10-3 with TRBJ1-2; TRBD1 is a possible D gene (5 bases). The CDR3 consists of 12 residues. Germline CDR1 and CDR2: ENHRY and SYGVKD. Trimming removed 3 bases at V and 4 bases at J, with 6 bases between. For the CDR3, the DNA is TGTGCCATCAGTGAAGACAGCTATGGCTACACCTTC. It encodes CAISEDSYGYTF.

This clonotype was observed a handful of times. Written as DNA, the CDR3 is TGTGCCAGCAGTTTATGCCAAAACGGGGTGGAGACCCAGTACTTC. As protein: CASSLCQNGVETQYF. The chain combines TRBV28 with TRBJ2-5; TRBD2 is a possible D gene (5 bases). Germline V gene lookup returns CDR1 MDHEN and CDR2 SYDVKM. V gave up 0 bases and J gave up 5 bases, with 13 bases separating them. The CDR3 loop spans 15 amino acids.